These T cell receptor beta chains were read from a single sample in a study of OX40 agonist ivuxolimab in advanced cancers. Method: immunoSEQ multiplex PCR; TCRdb's copy keeps in-frame clones and lacks some. The sample carries tens of thousands of clones, about 79% recorded once. The sample was CD4+ or CD8+ T cells sorted from blood, taken in a trial of the OX40 agonist ivuxolimab. The receptors shown here come from an adult with an advanced solid tumor such as melanoma, head and neck, liver or kidney cancer. Each CDR3 is given with its conserved first and last residue. A D gene is named only where the DNA matches it firmly. Part of the rows lack a size; the others show once, few, many or a class for expanded clones.

clone_size	v_call	d_call	j_call	cdr3_nt	cdr3_aa
-	TRBV19	-	TRBJ2-2	TGTGCCACCAACGAAGGGATGACCGGGGAGCTGTTTTTT	CATNEGMTGELFF
-	TRBV6-5	-	TRBJ2-3	TGTGCCAGCAGTTACGAGTCGTCGGTGGATACGCAGTATTTT	CASSYESSVDTQYF
-	TRBV6-5	-	TRBJ1-2	TGTGCCAGCCGGACCGTTAACTATGGCTACACCTTC	CASRTVNYGYTF
-	TRBV29-1	-	TRBJ2-1	TGCAGCGTTGTGTACTACTCCTACAATGAGCAGTTCTTC	CSVVYYSYNEQFF
-	TRBV7-2	TRBD1	TRBJ2-1	TGTGCCAGCAGCCCCGGGCGGGGACAGGATTTCTACAATGAGCAGTTCTTC	CASSPGRGQDFYNEQFF
-	TRBV14	-	TRBJ1-1	TGTGCCAGCAGCCGTGGGAATGAAGCTTTCTTT	CASSRGNEAFF
-	TRBV9	-	TRBJ1-5	TGTGCCAGCAGCGTAGGAGGGGCCAATCAGCCCCAGCATTTT	CASSVGGANQPQHF
-	TRBV5-4	-	TRBJ2-7	TGTGCCAGCAGCTTGGGCGGGCCCTACGAGCAGTACTTC	CASSLGGPYEQYF
-	TRBV30	-	TRBJ1-5	TGTGCCTGGAGTGCGGGGGGATATAGCAATCAGCCCCAGCATTTT	CAWSAGGYSNQPQHF
-	TRBV7-2	TRBD2	TRBJ2-7	TGTGCCAGCAGCTTAGGGGCTAGCGGGGGAACCTACGAGCAGTACTTC	CASSLGASGGTYEQYF
once	TRBV5-1	-	TRBJ1-3	TGCGCCAGCAGCTTGGGGTCAGCGGGAAACACCATATATTTT	CASSLGSAGNTIYF
once	TRBV10-2	-	TRBJ1-1	TGCGCCAGCAAAAGGGAAACTGAAGCTTTCTTT	CASKRETEAFF
-	TRBV29-1	-	TRBJ2-1	TGCAGCGCCGGGGACGGCTACAATGAGCAGTTCTTC	CSAGDGYNEQFF
-	TRBV2	-	TRBJ2-7	TGTGCCAGCGGAAGCTACTACGAGCAGTACTTC	CASGSYYEQYF
-	TRBV9	TRBD1	TRBJ2-1	TGTGCCAGCAGCGCACAGGGGGAGTACAATGAGCAGTTCTTC	CASSAQGEYNEQFF
-	TRBV15	-	TRBJ2-7	TGTGCCACCAGCAGGCGAGGAGGGGTCTACGAGCAGTACTTC	CATSRRGGVYEQYF
-	TRBV2	-	TRBJ1-5	TGTGCCAGCAGTGGAGTCCGAGGGTATCAGCCCCAGCATTTT	CASSGVRGYQPQHF
once	TRBV7-2	TRBD1	TRBJ1-4	TGTGCCAGCAGCTTCCGTAGGACAGGGGGCATGAGCGAAAAACTGTTTTTT	CASSFRRTGGMSEKLFF
-	TRBV15	-	TRBJ1-1	TGTGCCACCAAGAGCAATTATGGCACTGAAGCTTTCTTT	CATKSNYGTEAFF
-	TRBV6-1	-	TRBJ2-7	TGTGCCAGCAGGGACTGGGCCGTAGACGAGCAGTACTTC	CASRDWAVDEQYF
-	TRBV7-6	TRBD1	TRBJ2-2	TGTGCCAGCAGACCCCGGACAGGGGTCACCGGGGAGCTGTTTTTT	CASRPRTGVTGELFF
-	TRBV19	-	TRBJ1-5	TGTGCCAGTAGGGAACAGGTTAATAGCAATCAGCCCCAGCATTTT	CASREQVNSNQPQHF
-	TRBV6-1	-	TRBJ1-1	TGTGCCAGCACCTTACCGGTGATGAACACTGAAGCTTTCTTT	CASTLPVMNTEAFF
-	TRBV7-9	TRBD1	TRBJ1-2	TGTGCCAGCAGCTTGGGGACAGCAAATAACTATGGCTACACCTTC	CASSLGTANNYGYTF
-	TRBV6-4	-	TRBJ2-4	TGTGCCAGCAGTGACGGTACCAAAAACATTCAGTACTTC	CASSDGTKNIQYF
-	TRBV6-1	-	TRBJ2-7	TGTGCCAGCAGTGAACCCCCCTACGAGCAGTACTTC	CASSEPPYEQYF
few	TRBV5-5	-	TRBJ1-3	TGTGCCAGCAGCCTAGGGGGGACTGGAAACACCATATATTTT	CASSLGGTGNTIYF
-	TRBV30	-	TRBJ2-6	TGTGCCTGGAGTGGCAAAGCCTTCTCTGGGGCCAACGTCCTGACTTTC	CAWSGKAFSGANVLTF
-	TRBV18	-	TRBJ1-1	TGTGCCAGCAAACGGGAAAGTGGAGCTGAAGCTTTCTTT	CASKRESGAEAFF
-	TRBV7-9	-	TRBJ2-3	TGTGCCAGCAGCTTAGAAGGACTGATGGTTCCCACAGATACGCAGTATTTT	CASSLEGLMVPTDTQYF
-	TRBV11-1	-	TRBJ1-3	TGTGCCAGCAGCTTAGTAGGTCCGCGGAACACCATATATTTT	CASSLVGPRNTIYF
few	TRBV7-9	TRBD1	TRBJ2-3	TGTGCCAGCAGCTTAGTGGGAGGACAGGGTCGTACGGATACGCAGTATTTT	CASSLVGGQGRTDTQYF
once	TRBV4-3	TRBD2	TRBJ2-3	TGCGCCAGCAGCCAAGATAGGAGCGGGGGGAAGACAGATACGCAGTATTTT	CASSQDRSGGKTDTQYF
-	TRBV10-3	TRBD2	TRBJ2-7	TGTGCCATCAGAAAATCGGAGGGAGGGGAGCAGTACTTC	CAIRKSEGGEQYF
-	TRBV7-6	-	TRBJ1-3	TGTGCCAGCAGCCCGATTCCTAGGGGGGCTGGAAACACCATATATTTT	CASSPIPRGAGNTIYF
few	TRBV5-1	-	TRBJ1-2	TGCGCCAGCAGCTTGGCGACGGGTGATCTTGGCTACACCTTC	CASSLATGDLGYTF
-	TRBV25-1	TRBD1	TRBJ1-2	TGTGCCAGCAGTGCCTCGACAGGGGTCTCTGGCTACACCTTC	CASSASTGVSGYTF
-	TRBV30	-	TRBJ2-5	TGTGCCTGGAGACAGCAGACCTCGCCCCAAGAGACCCAGTACTTC	CAWRQQTSPQETQYF
-	TRBV4-2	TRBD2	TRBJ2-7	TGTGCCAGCAGCCAAGGCAGCGGGGGGGTATACGAGCAGTACTTC	CASSQGSGGVYEQYF
-	TRBV4-2	-	TRBJ1-4	TGTGCCAGCAGCCCGCCAAGGGATAAACTGTTTTTT	CASSPPRDKLFF
-	TRBV7-3	-	TRBJ2-1	TGTGCCAGCAGCTTCGGACGGGGAACCTACAATGAGCAGTTCTTC	CASSFGRGTYNEQFF